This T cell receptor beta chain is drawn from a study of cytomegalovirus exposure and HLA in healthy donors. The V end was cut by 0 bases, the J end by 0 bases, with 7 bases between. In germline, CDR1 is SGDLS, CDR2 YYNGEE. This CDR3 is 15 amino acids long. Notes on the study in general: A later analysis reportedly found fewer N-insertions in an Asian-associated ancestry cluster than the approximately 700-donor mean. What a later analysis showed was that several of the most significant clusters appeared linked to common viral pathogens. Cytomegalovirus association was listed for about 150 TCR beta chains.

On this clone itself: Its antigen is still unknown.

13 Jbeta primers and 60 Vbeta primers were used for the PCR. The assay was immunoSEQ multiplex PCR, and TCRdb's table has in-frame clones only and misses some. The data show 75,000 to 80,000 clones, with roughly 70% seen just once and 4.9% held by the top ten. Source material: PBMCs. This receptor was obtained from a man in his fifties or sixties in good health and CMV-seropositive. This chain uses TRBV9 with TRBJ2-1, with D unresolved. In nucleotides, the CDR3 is TGTGCCAGCAGCGTAGACATTTCCTCCTACAATGAGCAGTTCTTC. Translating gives CASSVDISSYNEQFF. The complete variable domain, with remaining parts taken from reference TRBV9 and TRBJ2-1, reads DSGVTQTPKHLITATGQRVTLRCSPRSGDLSVYWYQQSLDQGLQFLIQYYNGEERAKGNILERFSAQQFPDLHSELNLSSLELGDSALYFCASSVDISSYNEQFFGPGTRLTVL.